These 14 T cell receptor beta chains were all obtained from the same sample, sequenced in a study of Graves' ophthalmopathy and Graves' hyperthyroidism. From RNA, the CDR3 regions of TCR beta chains were amplified and sequenced. First-round RT-PCR with HTBI primers preceded a second-round multiplex PCR. TCRdb ran MiXCR on the multiplex PCR reads and lists one entry per CDR3 protein. The data contain some 390,000 distinct CDR3 sequences, around 20% of them singletons. The sequencing sample was made of peripheral blood. The origin of the receptors is a woman between 18 and 29 years old with Graves' ophthalmopathy.

This clonotype was recorded at least ten times. The V gene is TRBV2, the J gene TRBJ2-5; 8 nucleotides agree with TRBD2. V was pared by 5 bases and J by 5 bases, with 10 bases of the junction left unmatched. This CDR3 contains 15 residues. Germline values: CDR1 SNHLY, CDR2 FYNNEI. The CDR3 here is CASSPSGRFGETQYF. The CDR3 DNA reads TGTGCCAGCAGTCCGAGCGGGAGATTCGGGGAGACCCAGTACTTC.

This clonotype showed up many times. The chain links TRBV6-2 or TRBV6-3 to TRBJ2-7, with D unclear. The CDR3 contains 15 residues. Germline-derived CDR1 and CDR2 are MNHEY and SVGEGT. The germline V and J ends were trimmed by 5 bases and 5 bases, with 19 bases remaining between them. The CDR3 loop is CASSPLSPVMHEQYF. CDR3 nucleotide sequence: TGTGCCAGCAGTCCCCTCTCCCCCGTCATGCACGAGCAGTACTTC.

V gene TRBV3-1 combines with J gene TRBJ1-1, with D unresolved. The CDR3 loop spans 12 amino acids. V lost 0 bases, J lost 7 bases, and 6 bases lay in between. Germline CDR1 reads LGHDT; CDR2 reads YNNKEL (reference sequence). CDR3 region: CASSQDYSEAFF. The CDR3 nucleotides are TGTGCCAGCAGCCAAGATTACAGTGAAGCTTTCTTT. Supplemented by reference TRBV3-1 and TRBJ1-1, the full variable domain reads DTAVSQTPKYLVTQMGNDKSIKCEQNLGHDTMYWYKQDSKKFLKIMFSYNNKELIINETVPNRFSPKSPDKAHLNLHINSLELGDSAVYFCASSQDYSEAFFGQGTRLTVV.

The genes are TRBV6-5 and TRBJ1-1; TRBD1 matches at 9 bases. This CDR3 has 16 residues. Losses at the gene ends were 4 bases for V and 1 base for J; bases not matched to a gene: 7. From germline, CDR1 is MNHEY and CDR2 SVGAGI. The CDR3 DNA follows: TGTGCCAGCAGTTTAGGGACAGGGACGTCGAACACTGAAGCTTTCTTT. It yields the protein CASSLGTGTSNTEAFF.

The chain has TRBV6-1 and TRBJ1-1, with 8 bases identical to TRBD1. This CDR3 has 14 amino acids. V lost 6 bases to trimming and J lost 2 bases; unmatched junction nucleotides: 5. Germline-derived CDR1 and CDR2 are MNHNS and SASEGT. The CDR3 bases are TGTGCCAGCAGGGACAGGGCCACTAACACTGAAGCTTTCTTT. Translating gives CASRDRATNTEAFF.

This clonotype has ten or more counts. This chain joins TRBV20-1 and TRBJ2-7; 8 nucleotides align to TRBD1. The CDR3 spans 16 residues. Germline V gene lookup returns CDR1 DFQATT and CDR2 SNEGSKA (reference sequence). V shed 0 bases and J 2 bases; nucleotides not matched to a gene: 9. CDR3 bases: TGCAGTGCTAGAGACCCTCTGGGACAGGTCCCCTACGAGCAGTACTTC. It yields the protein CSARDPLGQVPYEQYF.

V usage is TRBV6-5 and J usage is TRBJ2-7, with 7 bases aligning to TRBD2. Germline V gene data show CDR1 as MNHEY and CDR2 as SVGAGI. J gave up 3 bases and V 2 bases, and 4 bases lay outside the gene matches. The CDR3 consists of 14 residues. The CDR3 DNA sequence: TGTGCCAGCAGTTACGTAGGCGGGAGCTACGAGCAGTACTTC. Amino acids: CASSYVGGSYEQYF.

This clonotype appeared many times. This chain uses TRBV7-6 with TRBJ1-1; D remains ambiguous. V was shortened by 1 base and J by 6 bases, with 12 bases between the two germline ends. Germline V CDR1 and CDR2: SGHVS, FNYEAQ. This CDR3 comprises 14 residues. CDR3: CASSLVVTASEAFF. The DNA for the CDR3 is TGTGCCAGCAGCTTAGTGGTGACTGCCTCTGAAGCTTTCTTT.

At least ten counts were recorded for this clonotype. The chain employs TRBV28 and TRBJ1-5; D unclear. Germline CDR1 and CDR2: MDHEN and SYDVKM. The CDR3 runs 15 residues. Trimming took 6 bases from V and 6 from J, leaving 18 bases between them. The CDR3: CASSPRVAGSQPQHF. The DNA of the CDR3 is TGTGCCAGCAGCCCACGCGTCGCGGGTAGTCAGCCCCAGCATTTT.

This clonotype was picked up many times. The CDR3 here is CASSQDPRAPQHF. The CDR3 DNA sequence: TGTGCCAGCAGCCAAGATCCCCGAGCACCCCAGCATTTT. J is TRBJ1-5 and V is TRBV4-2, with D hard to call. Between the trimmed V and J ends, which lost 0 bases and 10 bases, there was a span of 10 bases. Germline assignment: CDR1 LGHNA and CDR2 YNFKEQ. The length of the CDR3 is 13 residues.

This chain links TRBV30 with TRBJ1-2; no definite D call. From germline, CDR1 is GTSNPN and CDR2 SVGIG (reference sequence). Trimming cost V 0 bases and J 2 bases, with 7 bases left between them. The CDR3 consists of 13 residues. In DNA, the CDR3 is TGTGCCTGGAGTGTATCCCCAAACTATGGCTACACCTTC. This gives the protein CAWSVSPNYGYTF. The complete variable domain, with remaining parts taken from reference TRBV30 and TRBJ1-2, reads SQTIHQWPATLVQPVGSPLSLECTVEGTSNPNLYWYRQAAGRGLQLLFYSVGIGQISSEVPQNLSASRPQDRQFILSSKKLLLSDSGFYLCAWSVSPNYGYTFGSGTRLTVV.

This clonotype was counted only a few times. The chain links TRBV27 to TRBJ1-2; TRBD1 might be the D (5 bases). The germline CDR1 and CDR2 sequences are MNHEY and SMNVEV (reference sequence). CDR3 length equals 15 residues. Trimming left V 3 bases short and J 2 bases short, with 13 bases between. In DNA form, the CDR3 reads TGTGCCAGCAGTTTCGGCAGGGCGGGGAACTATGGCTACACCTTC. Translated: CASSFGRAGNYGYTF.

At least ten counts were recorded for this clonotype. This chain links TRBV6-2 or TRBV6-3 with TRBJ2-2; D is tentatively TRBD1 or TRBD2 (5 bases each). With 2 bases removed from V and 3 bases from J, the gap between germline ends came to 19 bases. CDR3 length equals 18 residues. The germline gives CDR1 MNHEY, CDR2 SVGEGT. Written as DNA, the CDR3 is TGTGCCAGCAGTTACAGGGGAATAAAGCCGGGACACACCGGGGAGCTGTTTTTT. It is translated as CASSYRGIKPGHTGELFF.

This clonotype was counted at least ten times. V usage is TRBV20-1 and J usage is TRBJ1-2; 7 nucleotides align to TRBD1. Germline-derived CDR1 and CDR2 are DFQATT and SNEGSKA (reference sequence). The ends lost 6 bases at V and 4 bases at J; junction bases unmatched: 5. The CDR3 is 12 residues long. The CDR3 DNA follows: TGCAGTGCCCCGGACAGGACCTATGGCTACACCTTC. It is translated as CSAPDRTYGYTF.